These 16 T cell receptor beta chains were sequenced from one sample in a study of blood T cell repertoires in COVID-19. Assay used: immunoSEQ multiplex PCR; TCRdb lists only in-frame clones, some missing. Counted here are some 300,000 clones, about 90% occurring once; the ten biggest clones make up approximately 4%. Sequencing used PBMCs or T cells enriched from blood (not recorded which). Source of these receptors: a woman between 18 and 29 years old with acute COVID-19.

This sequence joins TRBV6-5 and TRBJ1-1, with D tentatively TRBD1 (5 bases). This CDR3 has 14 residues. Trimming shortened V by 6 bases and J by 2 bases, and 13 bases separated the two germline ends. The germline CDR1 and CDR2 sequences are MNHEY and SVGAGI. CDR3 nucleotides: TGTGCCAGCAGCCCACAGGCTTTAAACACTGAAGCTTTCTTT. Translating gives CASSPQALNTEAFF.

DNA of the CDR3: TGTGCCAGCAGCCCATGGGTGGAGGGGGCGGGTGTCACCGAGCAGTACTTC. This encodes CASSPWVEGAGVTEQYF. V and J are TRBV11-3 and TRBJ2-7, with D perhaps TRBD1 (7 bases). The germline V gene has CDR1 SGHNT and CDR2 YENEEA. V lost 5 bases, J lost 6 bases, and 26 bases lay in between. This CDR3 contains 17 residues.

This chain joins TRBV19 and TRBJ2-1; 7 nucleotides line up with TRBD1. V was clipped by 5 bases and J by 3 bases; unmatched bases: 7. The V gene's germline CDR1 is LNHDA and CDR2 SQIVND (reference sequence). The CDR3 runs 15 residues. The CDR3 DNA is TGTGCCAGTAGTTATGGTAGGGACAGCTACAATGAGCAGTTCTTC. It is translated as CASSYGRDSYNEQFF.

DNA for the CDR3: TGTGCCAGCAGTCCTCAGAGCAAAGAGGACACTGAAGCTTTCTTT. It specifies CASSPQSKEDTEAFF. The gene calls are TRBV6-5 and TRBJ1-1; D gene unclear. CDR1 MNHEY and CDR2 SVGAGI come from the germline V gene. CDR3 length: 15 amino acids. The V gene lost 5 bases and the J gene lost 3 bases, with 16 bases spanning the gap.

CDR3 in amino acids: CASSLGLGGKGETQYF. The DNA of the CDR3 is TGTGCCAGCAGTTTGGGACTAGGGGGGAAGGGAGAGACCCAGTACTTC. The V call is TRBV28, the J call TRBJ2-5, with 8 nucleotides matching TRBD2. This CDR3 has 16 residues. The ends lost 3 bases at V and 4 bases at J; junction bases unmatched: 10. The germline V gene encodes CDR1 MDHEN and CDR2 SYDVKM.

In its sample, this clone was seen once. This CDR3 is CASSLVTGENSPLHF. CDR3 sequence (DNA): TGTGCCAGCAGCTTAGTGACAGGGGAGAATTCACCCCTCCACTTT. This chain links TRBV5-5 with TRBJ1-6; 8 positions agree with TRBD1. The germline V gene has CDR1 SGHKS and CDR2 YYEKEE (reference sequence). The CDR3 runs 15 residues. V trimming: 2 bases; J trimming: 7 bases; junction bases outside the gene matches: 5. The whole variable domain, remainder taken from reference TRBV5-5 and TRBJ1-6, is DAGVTQSPTHLIKTRGQQVTLRCSPISGHKSVSWYQQVLGQGPQFIFQYYEKEERGRGNFPDRFSARQFPNYSSELNVNALLLGDSALYLCASSLVTGENSPLHFGNGTRLTVT.

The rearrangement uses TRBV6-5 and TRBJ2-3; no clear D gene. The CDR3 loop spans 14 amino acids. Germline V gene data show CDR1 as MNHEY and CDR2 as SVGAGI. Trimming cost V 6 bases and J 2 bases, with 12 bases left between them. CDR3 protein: CASSRLLSTDTQYF. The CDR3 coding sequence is TGTGCCAGCAGCAGACTTCTATCCACAGATACGCAGTATTTT.

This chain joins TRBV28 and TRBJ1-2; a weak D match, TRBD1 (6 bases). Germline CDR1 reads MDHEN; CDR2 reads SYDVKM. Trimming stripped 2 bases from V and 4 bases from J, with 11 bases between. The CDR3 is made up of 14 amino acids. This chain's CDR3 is CASSLPGAIYGYTF. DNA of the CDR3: TGTGCCAGCAGTTTACCAGGGGCCATCTATGGCTACACCTTC.

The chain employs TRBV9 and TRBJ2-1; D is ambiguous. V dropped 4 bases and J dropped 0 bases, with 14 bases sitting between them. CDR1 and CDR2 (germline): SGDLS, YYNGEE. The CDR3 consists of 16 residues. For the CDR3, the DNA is TGTGCCAGCAGCCCCACCTCTGGCAGCTCCTACAATGAGCAGTTCTTC. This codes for CASSPTSGSSYNEQFF.

The CDR3 coding sequence is TGTGCCATCAGTGATAGGACATATAGCAATCAGCCCCAGCATTTT. Translated, it gives CAISDRTYSNQPQHF. J is TRBJ1-5 and V is TRBV10-3; D is perhaps TRBD1 (5 bases). The CDR3 spans 15 residues. Germline V gene lookup returns CDR1 ENHRY and CDR2 SYGVKD. V dropped 3 bases and J dropped 0 bases, with 9 bases sitting between them.

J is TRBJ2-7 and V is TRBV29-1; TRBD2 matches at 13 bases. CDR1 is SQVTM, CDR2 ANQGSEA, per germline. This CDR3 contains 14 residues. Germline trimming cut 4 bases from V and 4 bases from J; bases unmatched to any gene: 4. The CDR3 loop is CSVVRTSGSYEQYF. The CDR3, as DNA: TGCAGCGTTGTTAGGACTAGCGGGAGTTACGAGCAGTACTTC.

The CDR3 DNA reads as TGTGCCAGCAGTTCGGGACAACACTATGGCTACACCTTC. Translated: CASSSGQHYGYTF. The J gene is TRBJ1-2, the V gene TRBV27, with D perhaps TRBD1 (6 bases). In germline, CDR1 is MNHEY, CDR2 SMNVEV (reference sequence). V was pared by 4 bases and J by 3 bases, with 9 bases between. The CDR3 extends over 13 amino acids.

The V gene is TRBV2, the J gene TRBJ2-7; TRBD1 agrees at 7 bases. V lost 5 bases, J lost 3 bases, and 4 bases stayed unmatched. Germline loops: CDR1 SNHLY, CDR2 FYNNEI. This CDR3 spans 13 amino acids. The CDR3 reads CASSRDRFYEQYF. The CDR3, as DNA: TGTGCCAGCAGTCGGGACAGATTCTACGAGCAGTACTTC.

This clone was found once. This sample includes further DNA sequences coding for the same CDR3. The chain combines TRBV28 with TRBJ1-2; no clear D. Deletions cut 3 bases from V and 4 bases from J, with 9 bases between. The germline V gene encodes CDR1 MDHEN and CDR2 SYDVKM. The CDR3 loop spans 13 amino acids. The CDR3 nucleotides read TGTGCCAGCAGTTTTGGCGGATCCTATGGCTACACCTTC. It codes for CASSFGGSYGYTF.

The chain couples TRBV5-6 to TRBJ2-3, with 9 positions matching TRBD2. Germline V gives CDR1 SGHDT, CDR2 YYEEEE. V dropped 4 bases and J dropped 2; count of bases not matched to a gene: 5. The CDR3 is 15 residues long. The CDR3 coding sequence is TGTGCCAGCAGCCCGGGACTAGCCCTCACAGATACGCAGTATTTT. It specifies CASSPGLALTDTQYF.

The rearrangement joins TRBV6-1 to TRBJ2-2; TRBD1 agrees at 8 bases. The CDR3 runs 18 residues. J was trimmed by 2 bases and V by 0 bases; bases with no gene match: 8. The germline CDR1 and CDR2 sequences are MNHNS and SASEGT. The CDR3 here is CASSEAAGGGGNTGELFF. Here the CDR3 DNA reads TGTGCCAGCAGTGAAGCGGCAGGGGGCGGAGGAAACACCGGGGAGCTGTTTTTT.